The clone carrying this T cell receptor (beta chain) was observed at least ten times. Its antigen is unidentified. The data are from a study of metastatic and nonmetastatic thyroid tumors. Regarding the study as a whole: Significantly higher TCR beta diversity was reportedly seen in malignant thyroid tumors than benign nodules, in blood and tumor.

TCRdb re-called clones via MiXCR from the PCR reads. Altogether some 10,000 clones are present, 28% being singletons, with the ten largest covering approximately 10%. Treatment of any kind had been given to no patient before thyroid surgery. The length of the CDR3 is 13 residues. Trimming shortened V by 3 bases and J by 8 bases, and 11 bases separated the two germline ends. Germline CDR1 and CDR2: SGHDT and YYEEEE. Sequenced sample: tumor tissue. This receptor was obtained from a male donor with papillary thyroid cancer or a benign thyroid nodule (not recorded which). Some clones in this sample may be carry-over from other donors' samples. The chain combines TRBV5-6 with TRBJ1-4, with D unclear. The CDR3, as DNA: TGTGCCAGCAGCTCGTTTGGTCAGGAAAAACTGTTTTTT. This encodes CASSSFGQEKLFF.